This T cell receptor beta chain emerged from a study of CD8 T cells in Susac syndrome (dated by TCRdb to about 2019). Context from the whole study: Whether CD8+ T cell activation and differentiation in Susac syndrome was antigen driven was tested using repertoire sequencing. The study compared CD8+ T cell repertoire clonality among 11 to 12 healthy donors, roughly 14 Susac syndrome patients and some 16 multiple sclerosis patients. Overall study outcomes, separate from this receptor: The TCR sequencing and HLA analysis was acknowledged to have included a relatively small number of individuals.

V drops 11 bases and J drops 11 bases, leaving 15 bases in between. Sequences MNHNY (CDR1) and SVGAGI (CDR2) are obtained from the germline V gene (reference sequence). Measured from the cysteine to the phenylalanine, the CDR3 is 11 residues long. Kept here is only the CDR3 DNA, which spans 33 bases and is read in frame from base 1. RNA was extracted using the RNeasy kit, and roughly 0.45 to 1 ug of the RNA was reverse transcribed with random hexamers. The immunoSEQ multiplex PCR assay, covering 54 Vbeta and 13 Jbeta segments, was used to amplify TCR beta CDR3 regions. PCR amplification bias was corrected by using a synthetic template baseline for primer optimization and computational correction. The paper's processing steps were these. Only productive sequences were kept, with reads annotated to V, D and J genes according to IMGT and analyzed in immunoSEQ Analyzer. To calculate clonality, Shannon entropy was normalized by log2 of the number of productive unique sequences and then subtracted from one. Public and private clones were assessed among the 100 most prevalent clones of each patient and control. A clone was defined as Susac-specific if it was absent from the healthy and MS cohorts, from about a thousand published viral clones and from other ImmuneACCESS disease sequences. Starting from the raw public reads, TCRdb applied fastp trimming at Q25, assembled clones with MiXCR and retained in-frame beta chains. Each CDR3 protein appears once, grouped with its most common genes and DNA. It is TCRdb's table, rather than the study itself, that gives the V and J calls and clone size. Within this sample are just over 80,000 distinct CDR3 sequences, with around 94% of them counted one time only. Of the sample, about 0.27% falls within the top ten clones.

High-throughput TCR beta sequencing profiled peripheral blood CD8+ and CD4+ T cells from healthy donors, Susac syndrome patients and multiple sclerosis patients. The healthy donors served as controls matched for age and sex. Bulk CD8+ and CD4+ T cells were purified by magnetic negative isolation, whereas CD8+ TEMRA cells were enriched by FACS. Blood was collected in EDTA tubes and processed within 24 hours, with PBMCs isolated through density gradient centrifugation. PBMCs destined for TCR sequencing were cryopreserved in liquid nitrogen and later thawed in a 37 °C water bath. The sorted or isolated CD4+, CD8+ and CD8+ TEMRA cells reached a purity of at least 90%. A note on this clonotype: Its cognate antigen has yet to be identified. Base qualities were left out, and no much larger clone turns up one base away.

This TCR derives from a human donor in good health. Sequenced material: CD8+ T cells from PBMCs. Recombination joined TRBV6-6 with TRBJ2-2, and TRBD2 may be the D gene, going by 6 matching bases. The base sequence is TGTGCCGGGGGGTTCCTCGGAGAGCTGTTTTTT. Its amino acids are CAGGFLGELFF.